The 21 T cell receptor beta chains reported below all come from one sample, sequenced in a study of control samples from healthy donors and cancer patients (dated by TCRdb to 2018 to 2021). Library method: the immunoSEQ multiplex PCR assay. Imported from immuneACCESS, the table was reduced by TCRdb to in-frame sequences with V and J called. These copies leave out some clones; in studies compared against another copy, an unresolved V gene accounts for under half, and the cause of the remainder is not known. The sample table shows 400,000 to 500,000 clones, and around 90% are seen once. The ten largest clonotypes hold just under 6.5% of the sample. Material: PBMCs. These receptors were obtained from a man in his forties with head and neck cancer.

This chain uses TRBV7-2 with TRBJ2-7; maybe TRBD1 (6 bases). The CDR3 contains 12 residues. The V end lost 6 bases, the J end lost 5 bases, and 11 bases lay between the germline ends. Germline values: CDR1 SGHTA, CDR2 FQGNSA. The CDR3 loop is CASSSDSHEQYF. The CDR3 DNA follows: TGTGCCAGCAGTTCGGACAGCCACGAGCAGTACTTC.

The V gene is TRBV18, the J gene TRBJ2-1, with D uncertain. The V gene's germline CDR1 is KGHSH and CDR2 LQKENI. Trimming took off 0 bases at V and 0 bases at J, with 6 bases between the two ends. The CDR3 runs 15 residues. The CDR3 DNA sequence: TGTGCCAGCTCACCACCCTTGAGCTCCTACAATGAGCAGTTCTTC. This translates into CASSPPLSSYNEQFF.

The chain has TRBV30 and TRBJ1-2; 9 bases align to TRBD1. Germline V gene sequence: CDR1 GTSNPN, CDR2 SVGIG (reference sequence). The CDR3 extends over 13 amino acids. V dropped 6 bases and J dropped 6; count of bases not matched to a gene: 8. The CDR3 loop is CACHRGQIHGYTF. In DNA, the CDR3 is TGTGCCTGCCACAGGGGGCAAATCCATGGCTACACCTTC.

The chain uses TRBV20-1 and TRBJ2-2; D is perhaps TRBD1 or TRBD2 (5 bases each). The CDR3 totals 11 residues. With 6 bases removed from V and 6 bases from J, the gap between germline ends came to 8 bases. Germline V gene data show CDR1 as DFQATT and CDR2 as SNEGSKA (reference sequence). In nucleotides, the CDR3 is TGCAGTGCCTGGGACGCCGGGGAGCTGTTTTTT. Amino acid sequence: CSAWDAGELFF.

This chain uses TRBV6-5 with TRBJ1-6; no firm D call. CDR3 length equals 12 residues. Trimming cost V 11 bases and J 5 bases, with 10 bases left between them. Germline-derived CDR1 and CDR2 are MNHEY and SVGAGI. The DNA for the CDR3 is TGTGCCGCGGGTTACGATAATTCACCCCTCCACTTT. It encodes CAAGYDNSPLHF.

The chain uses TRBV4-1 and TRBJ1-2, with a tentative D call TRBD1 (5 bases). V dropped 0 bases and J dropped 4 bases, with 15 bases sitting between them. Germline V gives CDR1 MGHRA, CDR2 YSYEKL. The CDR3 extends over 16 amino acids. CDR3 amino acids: CASSQDGAGSGYGYTF. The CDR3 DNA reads TGCGCCAGCAGCCAAGATGGGGCAGGGTCAGGCTATGGCTACACCTTC.

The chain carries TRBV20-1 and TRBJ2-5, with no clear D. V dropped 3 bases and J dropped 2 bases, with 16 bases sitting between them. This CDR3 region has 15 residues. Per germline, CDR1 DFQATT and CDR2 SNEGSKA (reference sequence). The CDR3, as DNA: TGCAGTGCTAGTAGCCCGCACGGGCGGCAAGAGACCCAGTACTTC. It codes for CSASSPHGRQETQYF.

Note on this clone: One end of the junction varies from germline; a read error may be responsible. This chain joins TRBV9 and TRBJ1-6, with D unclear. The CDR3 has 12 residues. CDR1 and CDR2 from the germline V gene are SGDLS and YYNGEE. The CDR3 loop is CAGSVPDSPLHF. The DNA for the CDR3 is TGTGCCGGCAGCGTCCCAGATTCACCCCTCCACTTT. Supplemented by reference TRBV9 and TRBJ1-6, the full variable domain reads DSGVTQTPKHLITATGQRVTLRCSPRSGDLSVYWYQQSLDQGLQFLIQYYNGEERAKGNILERFSAQQFPDLHSELNLSSLELGDSALYFCAGSVPDSPLHFGNGTRLTVT.

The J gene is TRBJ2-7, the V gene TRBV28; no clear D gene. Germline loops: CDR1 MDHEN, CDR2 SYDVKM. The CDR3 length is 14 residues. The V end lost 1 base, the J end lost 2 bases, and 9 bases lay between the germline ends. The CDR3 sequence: CASSLFDGTYEQYF. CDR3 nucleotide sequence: TGTGCCAGCAGTTTATTCGATGGGACCTACGAGCAGTACTTC. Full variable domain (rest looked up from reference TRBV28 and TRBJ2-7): DVKVTQSSRYLVKRTGEKVFLECVQDMDHENMFWYRQDPGLGLRLIYFSYDVKMKEKGDIPEGYSVSREKKERFSLILESASTNQTSMYLCASSLFDGTYEQYFGPGTRLTVT.

CDR3 amino acids: CASSLDRLNTEAFF. The CDR3, as DNA: TGTGCCAGCAGCTTAGACAGGCTGAACACTGAAGCTTTCTTT. This chain uses TRBV7-3 with TRBJ1-1, with D possibly being TRBD1 (6 bases). Trimming removed 2 bases from V and 0 bases from J, with 7 bases in between. The CDR3 runs 14 residues. CDR1 and CDR2 (germline): SGHTA, FQGTGA.

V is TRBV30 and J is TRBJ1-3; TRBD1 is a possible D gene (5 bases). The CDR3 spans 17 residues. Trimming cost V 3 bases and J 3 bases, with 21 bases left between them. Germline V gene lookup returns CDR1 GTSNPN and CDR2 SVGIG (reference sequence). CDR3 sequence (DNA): TGTGCCTGGAGCGAAACACGAACAGGTCTGGATGGAAACACCATATATTTT. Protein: CAWSETRTGLDGNTIYF.

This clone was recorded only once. The CDR3 coding sequence is TGTGCCAGCAGCCAATGGGGCAGGGGAGGTTACACTGAAGCTTTCTTT. Residues: CASSQWGRGGYTEAFF. The chain carries TRBV3-1 (or the pseudogene TRBV3-2) and TRBJ1-1, with D possibly matching TRBD1 (6 bases). Germline loops: CDR1 LGHDT, CDR2 YNNKEL (reference sequence). The V and J ends lost 2 bases and 3 bases respectively, with 16 bases between them. The CDR3 is 16 amino acids.

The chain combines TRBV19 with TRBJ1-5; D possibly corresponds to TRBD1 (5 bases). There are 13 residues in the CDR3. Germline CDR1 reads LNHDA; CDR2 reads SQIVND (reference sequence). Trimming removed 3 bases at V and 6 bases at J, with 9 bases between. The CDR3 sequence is CASSMEGTQPQHF. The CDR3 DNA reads TGTGCCAGTAGTATGGAGGGGACTCAGCCCCAGCATTTT.

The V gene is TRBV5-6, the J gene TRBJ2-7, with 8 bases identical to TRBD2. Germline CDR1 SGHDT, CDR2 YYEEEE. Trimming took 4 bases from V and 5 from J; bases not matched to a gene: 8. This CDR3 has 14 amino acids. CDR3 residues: CASSRGGGFNEQYF. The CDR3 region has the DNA TGTGCCAGCAGCCGGGGGGGCGGCTTCAACGAGCAGTACTTC.

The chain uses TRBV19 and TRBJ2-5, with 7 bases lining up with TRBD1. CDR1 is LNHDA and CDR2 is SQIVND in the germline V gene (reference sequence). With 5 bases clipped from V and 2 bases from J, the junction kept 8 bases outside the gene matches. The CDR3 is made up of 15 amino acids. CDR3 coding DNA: TGTGCCAGTAGTTTCAGGACAGGCTTTCAAGAGACCCAGTACTTC. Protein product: CASSFRTGFQETQYF.

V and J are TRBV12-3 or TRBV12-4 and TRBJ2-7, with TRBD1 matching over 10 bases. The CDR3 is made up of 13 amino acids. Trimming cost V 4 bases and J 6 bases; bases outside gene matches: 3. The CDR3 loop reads CASSSWDRGEQYF. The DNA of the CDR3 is TGTGCCAGCAGTTCTTGGGACAGGGGCGAGCAGTACTTC.

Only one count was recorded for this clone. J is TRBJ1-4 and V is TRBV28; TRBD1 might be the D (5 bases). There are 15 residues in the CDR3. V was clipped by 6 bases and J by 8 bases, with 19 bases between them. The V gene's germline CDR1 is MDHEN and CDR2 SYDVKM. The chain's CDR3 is CASSHPRGWEEKLFF. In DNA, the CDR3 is TGTGCCAGCAGCCACCCCCGGGGGTGGGAAGAAAAACTGTTTTTT.

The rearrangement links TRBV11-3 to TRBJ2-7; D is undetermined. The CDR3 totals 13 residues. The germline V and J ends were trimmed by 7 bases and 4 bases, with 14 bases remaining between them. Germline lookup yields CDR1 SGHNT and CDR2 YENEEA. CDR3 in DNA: TGTGCCAGCAAGGACGTAAGCTTTTACGAGCAGTACTTC. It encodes CASKDVSFYEQYF.

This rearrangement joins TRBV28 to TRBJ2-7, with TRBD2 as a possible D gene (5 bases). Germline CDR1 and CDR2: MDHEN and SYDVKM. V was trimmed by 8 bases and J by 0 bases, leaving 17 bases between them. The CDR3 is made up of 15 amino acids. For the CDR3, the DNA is TGTGCCAGCTGCCCTTCCCGACGGGACTCCTACGAGCAGTACTTC. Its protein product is CASCPSRRDSYEQYF.

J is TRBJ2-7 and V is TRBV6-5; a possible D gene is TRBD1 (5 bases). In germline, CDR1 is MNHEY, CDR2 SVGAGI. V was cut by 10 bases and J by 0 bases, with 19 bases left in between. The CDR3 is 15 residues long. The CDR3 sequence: CAIRPIDSFSYEQYF. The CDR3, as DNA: TGTGCCATCCGACCTATAGACAGTTTCTCCTACGAGCAGTACTTC.

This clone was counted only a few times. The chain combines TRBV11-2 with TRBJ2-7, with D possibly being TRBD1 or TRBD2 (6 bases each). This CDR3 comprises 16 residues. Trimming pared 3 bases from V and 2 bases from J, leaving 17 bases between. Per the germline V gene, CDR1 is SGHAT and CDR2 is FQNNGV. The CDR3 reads CASSLLPRGRTYEQYF. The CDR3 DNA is TGTGCCAGCAGCTTGCTCCCCCGGGGGCGCACCTACGAGCAGTACTTC. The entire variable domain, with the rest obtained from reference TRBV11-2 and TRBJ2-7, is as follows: EAGVAQSPRYKIIEKRQSVAFWCNPISGHATLYWYQQILGQGPKLLIQFQNNGVVDDSQLPKDRFSAERLKGVDSTLKIQPAKLEDSAVYLCASSLLPRGRTYEQYFGPGTRLTVT.